This T cell receptor beta chain comes out of a study of circulating and synovial CD4+ cells in juvenile arthritis. This clone appeared a single time. Produced via immunoSEQ multiplex PCR; TCRdb's table is partial and in-frame only. The sample has about 33,000 clones; about 95% are singletons. V gave up 4 bases and J gave up 0 bases; unmatched junction bases: 3. Looked up from germline, CDR1 is SNHLY and CDR2 is FYNNEI. The CDR3 sequence is 15 residues long. Sequenced: CD4+ T cells from blood. The clonotype comes from a human donor with juvenile idiopathic arthritis. V gene TRBV2 combines with J gene TRBJ2-3; 8 bases map to TRBD2. The CDR3 DNA reads as TGTGCCAGCAGTGCGGGAGGGCCTAGCACAGATACGCAGTATTTT. This gives the protein CASSAGGPSTDTQYF.